This is a list of T cell receptor beta chains from one sample in a study of cytomegalovirus exposure and HLA in healthy donors. The table came from immunoSEQ multiplex PCR; TCRdb's copy has only in-frame clones and leaves some out. The sample has about 130,000 clones, around 63% seen once. The sample comprised PBMCs. The receptors here all came from a human donor in good health. Each CDR3 is given with its conserved first and last residue. A D gene is named only where the DNA matches it firmly. Size is stated for part of the rows, as once, few or many counts, or as a class when the clone is expanded.

>NA|TRBV9|TRBJ2-7|TRBD2
TGTGCCAGCAGCGTACTAGCGGGAGACTCCTACGAGCAGTACTTC
CASSVLAGDSYEQYF
>NA|TRBV6-1|TRBJ2-1|TRBD2
TGTGCCAGCAGACTAGCGGGAGTGGGTGAGCAGTTCTTC
CASRLAGVGEQFF
>NA|TRBV27|TRBJ2-6|NA
TGTGCCAGCAGTTCCCTGGGGAGTGGGGCCAACGTCCTGACTTTC
CASSSLGSGANVLTF
>NA|TRBV11-2|TRBJ1-1|NA
TGTGCCAGCAGCTCGGACACCCGAAGGGCTGAAGCTTTCTTT
CASSSDTRRAEAFF
>NA|TRBV25-1|TRBJ2-7|TRBD1
TGTGCCAGCAGTGGACAGGGGGCGGACGAGCAGTACTTC
CASSGQGADEQYF
>once|TRBV7-9|TRBJ2-2|TRBD2
TGTGCCAGCAGCTTAGAACTAGCGGGATCAACCGGGGAGCTGTTTTTT
CASSLELAGSTGELFF
>NA|TRBV28|TRBJ2-1|TRBD1
TGTGCCAGCAGGCGACAGGGGAGCTCCTACAATGAGCAGTTCTTC
CASRRQGSSYNEQFF
>NA|TRBV7-2|TRBJ2-7|NA
TGTGCCAGCAGCTCCGATATGCCGGGATGGGTCTACGAGCAGTACTTC
CASSSDMPGWVYEQYF
>NA|TRBV28|TRBJ2-7|TRBD1
TGTGCCAGCAGTTTAGGGGCCACAGGGGGTATCGCCTACGAGCAGTACTTC
CASSLGATGGIAYEQYF
>NA|TRBV7-3|TRBJ2-5|NA
TGTGCCAGCAGCTCCCTCCCCCAAGAGACCCAGTACTTC
CASSSLPQETQYF
>NA|TRBV6-5|TRBJ2-7|NA
TGTGCCAGCAGTTACCCCGACTACCACTACGAGCAGTACTTC
CASSYPDYHYEQYF
>NA|TRBV15|TRBJ2-3|TRBD2
TGTGCCACCAGCAGCGGGGGGACCACCTCCTTTACGCAGTATTTT
CATSSGGTTSFTQYF
>once|TRBV9|TRBJ2-1|TRBD1
TGTGCCAGCAGCGCCCCAGACAGGGTTCCCTACAATGAGCAGTTCTTC
CASSAPDRVPYNEQFF
>NA|TRBV28|TRBJ2-1|TRBD2
TGTGCCAGCAGCCCTAGCGGGAGGGCCTCCTACAATGAGCAGTTCTTC
CASSPSGRASYNEQFF
>few|TRBV5-1|TRBJ1-3|TRBD1
TGCGCCAGCAGCTTGTGGGGACAGGGAACGGCTGGAAACACCATATATTTT
CASSLWGQGTAGNTIYF
>few|TRBV19|TRBJ1-1|TRBD1
TGTGCCAGTAGTATAGCCGGACAGGGGGCGGACACTGAAGCTTTCTTT
CASSIAGQGADTEAFF
>NA|TRBV19|TRBJ2-2|NA
TGTGCCAGTATAAAGGACAGATCCGGGGAGCTGTTTTTT
CASIKDRSGELFF
>NA|TRBV7-2|TRBJ2-1|NA
TGTGCCAGCAGCTCCTTTGCGGCGAGCTCCTACAATGAGCAGTTCTTC
CASSSFAASSYNEQFF
>few|TRBV28|TRBJ2-1|TRBD1
TGTGCCAGCACCAAAGGACAGGGAGCCTACAATGAGCAGTTCTTC
CASTKGQGAYNEQFF
>NA|TRBV27|TRBJ2-7|TRBD2
TGTGCCAGCAGTTTATTCGGGACTAAGCTCCCCTACGAGCAGTACTTC
CASSLFGTKLPYEQYF
>NA|TRBV7-9|TRBJ2-1|NA
TGTGCCAGCAGCCCTCAAATCACAGGGCGTCTTAGGGACAATGAGCAGTTCTTC
CASSPQITGRLRDNEQFF
>NA|TRBV6-1|TRBJ2-7|TRBD2
TGTGCCAGCAGTGATATAGCGGGAACCTACGAGCAGTACTTC
CASSDIAGTYEQYF
>NA|TRBV5-1|TRBJ2-3|NA
TGCGCCAGCAGCTTGGGACTTCCCAGCACAGATACGCAGTATTTT
CASSLGLPSTDTQYF
>NA|TRBV5-6|TRBJ2-1|NA
TGTGCCAGCAGCTTGGTTGCGGGACAGAGTTACAATGAGCAGTTCTTC
CASSLVAGQSYNEQFF
>NA|TRBV18|TRBJ2-7|TRBD2
TGTGCCAGCTCACCAGGGACTAGCGGGAGTTACGAGCAGTACTTC
CASSPGTSGSYEQYF
>NA|TRBV28|TRBJ1-2|TRBD1
TGTGCCAGCAGTTTCCCACGGACAGGGGGCTTTTTACATGGCTACACCTTC
CASSFPRTGGFLHGYTF
>NA|TRBV28|TRBJ1-1|NA
TGTGCCAGCATGGAGGCCCCCCCGACTGAAGCTTTCTTT
CASMEAPPTEAFF
>once|TRBV25-1|TRBJ1-2|NA
TGTGCCAGCAGTGAATATTTAGGGAGAGATGGCTACACCTTC
CASSEYLGRDGYTF
>NA|TRBV4-1|TRBJ1-5|TRBD1
TGCGCCAGCAGCCGCGGGGACAGGGATCAGCCCCAGCATTTT
CASSRGDRDQPQHF
>NA|TRBV6-5|TRBJ1-5|TRBD1
TGTGCCAGCAGTAAACGGGACAGCCCACCGCCCCAGCATTTT
CASSKRDSPPPQHF
>few|TRBV9|TRBJ2-7|TRBD2
TGTGCCAGCAGCCTAGGGACTAGCGGGAGCTCCTCCTACGAGCAGTACTTC
CASSLGTSGSSSYEQYF
>NA|TRBV19|TRBJ2-5|NA
TGTGCCAGTAGGGACAGAGGGGAGACCCAGTACTTC
CASRDRGETQYF
>NA|TRBV5-6|TRBJ2-7|TRBD2
TGTGCCAGCAGCACTCTAGCGGGAGTCTACGAGCAGTACTTC
CASSTLAGVYEQYF
>once|TRBV5-1|TRBJ2-5|TRBD2
TGCGCCAGCTGGACTAGCGGGAGTGAGACCCAGTACTTC
CASWTSGSETQYF